Below are 28 T cell receptor beta chains sequenced from a single sample in a study of T cell changes during pregnancy in multiple sclerosis. Clones were read by immunoSEQ multiplex PCR, and TCRdb kept only the in-frame ones, dropping some. Of tens of thousands of clones listed, 92% are singletons. Sequenced here: CD4+ T cells from peripheral blood mononuclear cells, sampled after pregnancy. The receptors originated from a female donor with multiple sclerosis, enrolled in a pregnancy study.

The chain links TRBV19 to TRBJ1-6; D gene unclear. This CDR3 spans 13 amino acids. V gave up 8 bases and J gave up 8 bases, with 13 bases separating them. Germline V CDR1 and CDR2: LNHDA, SQIVND (reference sequence). The CDR3 sequence: CASGLRADSPLHF. The DNA for the CDR3 is TGTGCCAGTGGCCTGAGGGCGGATTCACCCCTCCACTTT.

This clone was seen once. The CDR3 DNA sequence: TGTGCCAGCAGCTTAGATATTGATGGCTACACCTTC. Translation gives CASSLDIDGYTF. The V gene is TRBV11-2, the J gene TRBJ1-2; the D is unclear. V was cut by 0 bases and J by 6 bases, with 5 bases left in between. The CDR3 is 12 amino acids. Looked up from germline, CDR1 is SGHAT and CDR2 is FQNNGV.

The chain joins TRBV6-6 to TRBJ1-1; a possible D gene is TRBD1 (5 bases). V was pared by 6 bases and J by 4 bases, with 12 bases between. Germline V gene sequence: CDR1 MNHNY, CDR2 SVGAGI (reference sequence). CDR3 length: 13 amino acids. CDR3 region: CASSQWGVTEAFF. CDR3 in DNA: TGTGCCAGCAGCCAGTGGGGGGTCACTGAAGCTTTCTTT.

This clone occurred once. The gene calls are TRBV27 and TRBJ1-6, with D perhaps matching TRBD1 (5 bases). V lost 4 bases and J 7 bases, leaving 8 bases between the germline ends. The V gene's germline CDR1 is MNHEY and CDR2 SMNVEV (reference sequence). The CDR3 loop spans 13 amino acids. CDR3 nucleotides: TGTGCCAGCAGTTGGGACTTGAATTCACCCCTCCACTTT. This codes for CASSWDLNSPLHF.

This sequence joins TRBV19 and TRBJ1-5; no firm D call. Germline lookup yields CDR1 LNHDA and CDR2 SQIVND (reference sequence). With 6 bases removed from V and 4 bases from J, the gap between germline ends came to 16 bases. CDR3 length: 15 residues. In DNA form, the CDR3 reads TGTGCCAGTAGCACAACCCGAGGTTCGAATCAGCCCCAGCATTTT. This codes for CASSTTRGSNQPQHF.

The chain employs TRBV19 and TRBJ1-6; possible D gene TRBD1, 5 bases. V lost 0 bases to trimming and J lost 9 bases, with 12 bases between them. CDR1 LNHDA and CDR2 SQIVND come from the germline V gene (reference sequence). The CDR3 extends over 15 amino acids. CDR3 in DNA: TGTGCCAGTAGTATAGATCTAAGGGGTTTTTCACCCCTCCACTTT. Protein product: CASSIDLRGFSPLHF.

The chain employs TRBV6-6 and TRBJ2-2; 10 bases map to TRBD2. CDR3 length: 15 amino acids. Germline CDR1 MNHNY, CDR2 SVGAGI (reference sequence). Losses at the gene ends were 10 bases for V and 4 bases for J; bases not matched to a gene: 9. The CDR3 DNA follows: TGTGCCACCCGTAGCGGGGGGCCCCTCACCGGGGAGCTGTTTTTT. It encodes CATRSGGPLTGELFF.

The chain is built from TRBV13 and TRBJ2-5; 9 bases line up with TRBD1. Germline CDR1 is PRHDT and CDR2 is FYEKMQ (reference sequence). There are 15 residues in the CDR3. J lost 4 bases, V lost 2 bases, and 5 bases had no gene match. The DNA for the CDR3 is TGTGCCAGCAGCTTAACAGGGGGCGTCGGAGAGACCCAGTACTTC. Translation gives CASSLTGGVGETQYF.

The chain carries TRBV10-3 and TRBJ1-4; the D is unclear. The CDR3 contains 13 residues. Germline lookup yields CDR1 ENHRY and CDR2 SYGVKD. Between the trimmed V and J ends, which lost 3 bases and 5 bases, there was a span of 7 bases. The CDR3 sequence is CAISDRRNEKLFF. The CDR3 DNA sequence: TGTGCCATCAGTGACAGGAGGAATGAAAAACTGTTTTTT.

The CDR3 coding sequence is TGTGCCAGCAGTTACTCGACTCTTTACGAGCAGTACTTC. Translated: CASSYSTLYEQYF. The V and J genes are TRBV6-5 and TRBJ2-7, with no clear D. Trimming cost V 0 bases and J 4 bases, with 7 bases left between them. There are 13 residues in the CDR3. CDR1 and CDR2 (germline): MNHEY, SVGAGI.

The rearrangement joins TRBV5-1 to TRBJ2-2; D might be TRBD1 (5 bases). The V end was cut by 3 bases, the J end by 0 bases, with 9 bases between. CDR1 and CDR2 from the germline V gene are SGHRS and YFSETQ. This CDR3 is built from 15 residues. The DNA for the CDR3 is TGCGCCAGCAGCTCGGCAGGGCCGAACACCGGGGAGCTGTTTTTT. Protein: CASSSAGPNTGELFF.

The chain has TRBV5-1 and TRBJ1-2; TRBD1 is a possible D gene (5 bases). This CDR3 spans 15 amino acids. The V end was cut by 4 bases, the J end by 4 bases, with 17 bases between. Germline values: CDR1 SGHRS, CDR2 YFSETQ. The CDR3 spells CASSAADGGVYGYTF. CDR3 coding DNA: TGCGCCAGCAGCGCCGCCGATGGGGGGGTCTATGGCTACACCTTC.

CDR3 DNA sequence: TGCGCCAGCAGCCAAGAATACAGGGCCAATCAGCCCCAGCATTTT. This translates into CASSQEYRANQPQHF. The rearrangement joins TRBV4-3 to TRBJ1-5, with D tentatively TRBD1 (6 bases). This CDR3 has 15 amino acids. V was shortened by 0 bases and J by 3 bases, with 9 bases between the two germline ends. CDR1 is LGHNA and CDR2 is YSLEER in the germline V gene.

V gene TRBV11-2 combines with J gene TRBJ1-4; D is perhaps TRBD1 (6 bases). The CDR3 contains 14 residues. Trimming pared 0 bases from V and 11 bases from J, leaving 13 bases between. Germline V gives CDR1 SGHAT, CDR2 FQNNGV. This chain's CDR3 is CASSLEFPQGKLFF. In nucleotides, the CDR3 is TGTGCCAGCAGCTTAGAGTTCCCACAGGGCAAACTGTTTTTT.

The V call is TRBV5-1, the J call TRBJ2-3; 14 bases are shared with TRBD2. The CDR3 runs to 16 residues. CDR1 SGHRS and CDR2 YFSETQ come from the germline V gene. V shed 3 bases and J 6 bases; nucleotides not matched to a gene: 6. DNA for the CDR3: TGCGCCAGCAGCTCGGGGACTAGCGGGGGTCGTGATACGCAGTATTTT. It yields the protein CASSSGTSGGRDTQYF.

V and J are TRBV5-6 and TRBJ1-3, with D perhaps TRBD1 (6 bases). CDR1 is SGHDT and CDR2 is YYEEEE in the germline V gene. This CDR3 is 17 amino acids long. V lost 4 bases and J lost 0, with 17 bases in between. This CDR3 reads CASSPPQGRDSGNTIYF. CDR3 in DNA: TGTGCCAGCAGCCCGCCACAGGGAAGGGACTCTGGAAACACCATATATTTT.

This clone was counted once. The chain recombines TRBV7-2 with TRBJ1-4; D might be TRBD1 (5 bases). Germline V CDR1 and CDR2: SGHTA, FQGNSA. The CDR3 extends over 14 amino acids. Between the trimmed V and J ends, which lost 3 bases and 11 bases, there was a span of 16 bases. The CDR3 DNA sequence: TGTGCCAGCAGCTTTCGGCAGGGTGCGACGAAACTGTTTTTT. It encodes CASSFRQGATKLFF.

V usage is TRBV9 and J usage is TRBJ2-7, with 7 positions matching TRBD2. CDR3 length: 18 amino acids. Germline CDR1 SGDLS, CDR2 YYNGEE. The V gene end was trimmed by 0 bases and the J gene end by 0 bases; junction bases not matched to a gene: 12. The CDR3 loop is CASSVAGGVWQDSYEQYF. Here the CDR3 DNA reads TGTGCCAGCAGCGTAGCTGGGGGGGTCTGGCAGGACTCCTACGAGCAGTACTTC. The full variable domain, its missing parts supplied by reference TRBV9 and TRBJ2-7, is DSGVTQTPKHLITATGQRVTLRCSPRSGDLSVYWYQQSLDQGLQFLIQYYNGEERAKGNILERFSAQQFPDLHSELNLSSLELGDSALYFCASSVAGGVWQDSYEQYFGPGTRLTVT.

About this clone: At one of its ends the junction is not consistent with the germline gene, which may arise from a read error. CDR3 amino acids: CAWRDPDRIF. CDR3 in DNA: TGTGCCTGGAGGGACCCGGACAGGATCTTC. The rearrangement links TRBV30 to TRBJ2-7; 7 bases match TRBD1. There are 10 residues in the CDR3. Germline assignment: CDR1 GTSNPN and CDR2 SVGIG (reference sequence).

The rearrangement links TRBV10-3 to TRBJ1-5, with D perhaps TRBD1 (6 bases). The CDR3 is 15 amino acids. Trimming removed 5 bases at V and 4 bases at J, with 15 bases between. The germline CDR1 and CDR2 sequences are ENHRY and SYGVKD. The CDR3 region is CAISTTGRGNQPQHF. The DNA for the CDR3 is TGTGCCATCAGTACGACAGGCCGGGGTAATCAGCCCCAGCATTTT.

This sequence joins TRBV18 and TRBJ1-1; no firm D call. V lost 3 bases to trimming and J lost 3 bases, with 8 bases between them. This CDR3 has 13 amino acids. CDR1 KGHSH and CDR2 LQKENI come from the germline V gene. The CDR3 nucleotides read TGTGCCAGCTCACCGGTAGCGGACACTGAAGCTTTCTTT. This encodes CASSPVADTEAFF.

The chain couples TRBV18 to TRBJ1-6, with 7 bases matching TRBD1. J was trimmed by 12 bases and V by 4 bases; bases with no gene match: 12. This CDR3 is built from 15 residues. Germline CDR1 and CDR2: KGHSH and LQKENI. CDR3: CASSLSGTESGPLHF. For the CDR3, the DNA is TGTGCCAGCTCACTCTCCGGGACAGAAAGCGGACCCCTCCACTTT. Together with reference TRBV18 and TRBJ1-6, the CDR3 gives the full variable domain: NAGVMQNPRHLVRRRGQEARLRCSPMKGHSHVYWYRQLPEEGLKFMVYLQKENIIDESGMPKERFSAEFPKEGPSILRIQQVVRGDSAAYFCASSLSGTESGPLHFGNGTRLTVT.

The rearrangement uses TRBV7-9 and TRBJ2-5; TRBD2 agrees at 7 bases. V was clipped by 4 bases and J by 5 bases; unmatched bases: 7. The germline CDR1 and CDR2 sequences are SEHNR and FQNEAQ (reference sequence). This CDR3 is built from 14 residues. CDR3 region: CASSSPGGSETQYF. The CDR3 nucleotides are TGTGCCAGCAGCTCTCCCGGCGGGAGCGAGACCCAGTACTTC.

The gene calls are TRBV6-5 and TRBJ2-7; weak D call: TRBD2 (5 bases). CDR1 and CDR2 (germline): MNHEY, SVGAGI. The V and J ends lost 0 bases and 2 bases respectively, with 14 bases between them. The CDR3 totals 16 residues. The CDR3: CASSYSKTGVAYEQYF. The CDR3 DNA reads TGTGCCAGCAGTTACTCGAAAACCGGGGTTGCCTACGAGCAGTACTTC.

The CDR3 region is CASSPSLDTQYF. In DNA form, the CDR3 reads TGTGCCAGCAGCCCGAGTCTAGATACGCAGTATTTT. The chain joins TRBV7-9 to TRBJ2-3; the D is unclear. This CDR3 has 12 residues. CDR1 is SEHNR and CDR2 is FQNEAQ in the germline V gene (reference sequence). V dropped 5 bases and J dropped 5 bases, with 8 bases sitting between them.

This clone showed up just a few times. The CDR3 region has the DNA TGTGCCAGCAGCCGACGGGGGAGCACTGAAGCTTTCTTT. This translates into CASSRRGSTEAFF. The rearrangement uses TRBV4-2 and TRBJ1-1, with D possibly TRBD1 on 5 matching bases. Germline values: CDR1 LGHNA, CDR2 YNFKEQ. V was cut by 4 bases and J by 4 bases, with 10 bases left in between. This CDR3 has 13 residues.

The rearrangement joins TRBV5-1 to TRBJ2-2, with D unresolved. The V gene's germline CDR1 is SGHRS and CDR2 YFSETQ. There are 15 residues in the CDR3. V lost 0 bases to trimming and J lost 1 base, with 7 bases between them. This CDR3 reads CASSLVPGNTGELFF. Written as DNA, the CDR3 is TGCGCCAGCAGCTTGGTCCCAGGGAACACCGGGGAGCTGTTTTTT.

The chain links TRBV2 to TRBJ1-1; 8 positions match TRBD1. The CDR3 is made up of 14 amino acids. The V and J ends lost 6 bases and 1 base, in that order; junction bases with no gene match: 4. Germline CDR1 SNHLY, CDR2 FYNNEI. Written as DNA, the CDR3 is TGTGCCAGCAGCGAGACAGGGGCGAACACTGAAGCTTTCTTT. This encodes CASSETGANTEAFF.